This is a list of T cell receptor beta chains from one sample in a study of blood T cell repertoires in COVID-19. The assay was immunoSEQ multiplex PCR, and TCRdb's table has in-frame clones only and misses some. The sample has roughly 80,000 clones, 81% seen once; the top ten hold about 45%. The sequencing input was peripheral blood. These receptors all stem from a man of 80 years or more with acute or convalescent COVID-19. CDR3s include the opening cysteine and the closing phenylalanine or tryptophan. Each record gives: J gene, clone size, V gene, D gene, CDR3 DNA, CDR3 protein. A D gene is named only where the DNA matches it firmly. Expanded clones get a size class; other rows say once, few or many, or leave the size out.

TRBJ1-4 | . | TRBV6-5 | TRBD1 | TGTGCCAGCAGTTACTTGACAGGGCTTGAAAAACTGTTTTTT | CASSYLTGLEKLFF
TRBJ2-3 | . | TRBV6-2/TRBV6-3 | TRBD2 | TGTGCCAGCAGTCTAGCGGGAAGCACAGATACGCAGTATTTT | CASSLAGSTDTQYF
TRBJ2-3 | . | TRBV9 | TRBD1 | TGTGCCAGCAGCCCCCGACCCGGGACAGAAAGCACAGATACGCAGTATTTT | CASSPRPGTESTDTQYF
TRBJ1-1 | . | TRBV2 | . | TGTGCCAGCCGTATGAACACTGAAGCTTTCTTT | CASRMNTEAFF
TRBJ2-4 | . | TRBV28 | TRBD2 | TGTGCCAGCAGACTACTAGCGGGAGACATTCAGTACTTC | CASRLLAGDIQYF
TRBJ2-3 | . | TRBV9 | TRBD2 | TGTGCCAGCAGCGTAGTGGCTAGCGGGGGAGATACGCAGTATTTT | CASSVVASGGDTQYF
TRBJ2-5 | . | TRBV3-1/TRBV3-2 | TRBD2 | TGTGCCAGCAGCCAAGATGTAAGCGGGGGGTCCCAAGAGACCCAGTACTTC | CASSQDVSGGSQETQYF
TRBJ2-7 | . | TRBV18 | . | TGTGCCAGCTCACAGGGGTTGTATCCCTACGAGCAGTACTTC | CASSQGLYPYEQYF
TRBJ2-6 | . | TRBV27 | TRBD1 | TGTGCCAGCAGTACCTGGACAGGGGGAAGCTCTGGGGCCAACGTCCTGACTTTC | CASSTWTGGSSGANVLTF
TRBJ1-5 | . | TRBV5-1 | . | TGCGCCAGCAGCTTGGAGGCAGGTCATCAGCCCCAGCATTTT | CASSLEAGHQPQHF
TRBJ1-5 | few | TRBV30 | . | TGTGCCTGGAGTTCGCAGGGTGGCAATCAGCCCCAGCATTTT | CAWSSQGGNQPQHF
TRBJ2-2 | . | TRBV4-1 | TRBD2 | TGCGCCAGCAGGCAGGGACTAGCGGGAGGGCCGACCGGGGAGCTGTTTTTT | CASRQGLAGGPTGELFF
TRBJ1-1 | . | TRBV11-1 | . | TGTGCCAGCAGCTCATTTACAGGCCCGCTTGAAGCTTTCTTT | CASSSFTGPLEAFF
TRBJ2-5 | . | TRBV18 | . | TGTGCCAGCTCGGCCGCCCAAGAGACCCAGTACTTC | CASSAAQETQYF
TRBJ2-7 | few | TRBV6-2/TRBV6-3 | TRBD2 | TGTGCCAGCAGTTACTCCCATAGCGGGTTAGGCGAGCAGTACTTC | CASSYSHSGLGEQYF
TRBJ2-7 | . | TRBV27 | TRBD2 | TGTGCCAGCAGTCCTCGGACTAGCGGGTGGACGTACGAGCAGTACTTC | CASSPRTSGWTYEQYF
TRBJ2-1 | . | TRBV27 | TRBD2 | TGTGCCAGCAGTTTAGCGACGGGACTAGCGGGAGGGCAGCAGTTCTTC | CASSLATGLAGGQQFF
TRBJ2-2 | . | TRBV5-1 | TRBD2 | TGCGCCAGCAGCTTGGGGACTAGCGGGAGGTCGGGCACCGGGGAGCTGTTTTTT | CASSLGTSGRSGTGELFF
TRBJ1-1 | . | TRBV18 | . | TGTGCCAGCTCAACTGGAAACAGGGTCTTGACTGAAGCTTTCTTT | CASSTGNRVLTEAFF
TRBJ2-7 | few | TRBV5-6 | TRBD1 | TGTGCCAGCAGCTTGGTGGCAGGGGGTTACGAGCAGTACTTC | CASSLVAGGYEQYF
TRBJ2-3 | once | TRBV19 | TRBD2 | TGTGCCACCTCTCACCGACTAGCGGGCAGGCGTGGAACAGATACGCAGTATTTT | CATSHRLAGRRGTDTQYF
TRBJ1-5 | . | TRBV5-8 | TRBD1 | TGTGCCAGCAGCTTGGGAGCAGGGGGGACCAATCAGCCCCAGCATTTT | CASSLGAGGTNQPQHF
TRBJ2-3 | . | TRBV5-1 | TRBD1 | TGCGCCAGCAGCTTGCAGGGACAGAGCACAGATACGCAGTATTTT | CASSLQGQSTDTQYF
TRBJ2-7 | . | TRBV5-1 | TRBD2 | TGCGCCAGCAGCTTGGTAGCGGGAGGCTACGAGCAGTACTTC | CASSLVAGGYEQYF
TRBJ2-5 | . | TRBV5-4 | . | TGTGCCAGCAGCTTGGGAACGTCGGCAGCGCAAGAGACCCAGTACTTC | CASSLGTSAAQETQYF
TRBJ1-1 | . | TRBV6-4 | . | TGTGCCAGCAGTGTTACAGTGAACACTGAAGCTTTCTTT | CASSVTVNTEAFF
TRBJ2-1 | . | TRBV18 | TRBD2 | TGTGCCAGCTCACCGCCGACACTAGCGGAGCAGTTCTTC | CASSPPTLAEQFF
TRBJ1-4 | . | TRBV6-5 | TRBD1 | TGTGCCAGCAGTTACCGGACAGGGCCGAGGAATGAAAAACTGTTTTTT | CASSYRTGPRNEKLFF
TRBJ2-7 | . | TRBV19 | . | TGTGCCAGTAGTATAGTAGGTAGCCTTAGCCACGAGCAGTACTTC | CASSIVGSLSHEQYF
TRBJ2-1 | . | TRBV7-9 | TRBD2 | TGTGCCAGCAGCTCTAGCGGAGCCGGGACTAGGGAGTTTTACAATGAGCAGTTCTTC | CASSSSGAGTREFYNEQFF
TRBJ1-2 | . | TRBV5-4 | . | TGTGCCAGCAGATCTGACAGACTCTATGGCTACACCTTC | CASRSDRLYGYTF
TRBJ2-4 | . | TRBV18 | TRBD2 | TGTGCCAGCTCACCCCCGGGACTAGAGGGACAAAACATTCAGTACTTC | CASSPPGLEGQNIQYF
TRBJ2-5 | . | TRBV3-1/TRBV3-2 | TRBD1 | TGTGCCAGCAGCCGTTGGACAGGGTCTTTTCTTCAAGAGACCCAGTACTTC | CASSRWTGSFLQETQYF
TRBJ1-2 | few | TRBV6-6 | TRBD1 | TGTGCCAGCAGTTACTCGGTGACAGGGACTAACTATGGCTACACCTTC | CASSYSVTGTNYGYTF
TRBJ2-7 | once | TRBV21-1 | . | TGTGCCAGCAGCGAAGGCAGCTCCTACGAGCAGTACTTC | CASSEGSSYEQYF
TRBJ1-2 | . | TRBV28 | . | TGTGCCAGCAGTCTACAGGGTTTAAGCGGCTACACCTTC | CASSLQGLSGYTF
TRBJ1-2 | . | TRBV28 | . | TGTGCCAGCAGTTTAAAGCTGCTGAACTATGGCTACACCTTC | CASSLKLLNYGYTF
TRBJ2-7 | . | TRBV18 | TRBD1 | TGTGCCAGCTCACCGGGACAGGCGGCCTACGAGCAGTACTTC | CASSPGQAAYEQYF
TRBJ1-4 | . | TRBV6-5 | . | TGTGCCAGCAGTAGCGGACCGGCAACTAATGAAAAACTGTTTTTT | CASSSGPATNEKLFF
TRBJ2-5 | . | TRBV6-5 | . | TGTGCCAGCAGTTACTGGGCGGGGAAGACGAGTTGGTCCCAGTACTTC | CASSYWAGKTSWSQYF